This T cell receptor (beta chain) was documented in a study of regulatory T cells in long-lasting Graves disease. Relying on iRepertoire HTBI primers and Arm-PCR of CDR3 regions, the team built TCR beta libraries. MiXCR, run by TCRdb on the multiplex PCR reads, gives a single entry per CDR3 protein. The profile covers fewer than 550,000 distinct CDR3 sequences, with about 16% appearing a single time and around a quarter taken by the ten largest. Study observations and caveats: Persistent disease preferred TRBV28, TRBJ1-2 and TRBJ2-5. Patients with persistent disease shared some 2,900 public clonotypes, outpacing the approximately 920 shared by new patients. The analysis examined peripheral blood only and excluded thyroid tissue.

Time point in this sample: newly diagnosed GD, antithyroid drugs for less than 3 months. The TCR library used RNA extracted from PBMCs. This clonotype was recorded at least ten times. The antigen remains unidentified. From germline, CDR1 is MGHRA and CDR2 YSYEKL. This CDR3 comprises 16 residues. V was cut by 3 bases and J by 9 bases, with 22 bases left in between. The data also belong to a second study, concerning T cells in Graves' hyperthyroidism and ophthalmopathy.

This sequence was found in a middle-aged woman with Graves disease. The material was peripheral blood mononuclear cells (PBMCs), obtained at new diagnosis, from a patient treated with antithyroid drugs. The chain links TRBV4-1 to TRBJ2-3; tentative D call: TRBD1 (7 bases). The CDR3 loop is CASSHMTGSIAETQYF. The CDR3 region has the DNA TGCGCCAGCAGCCACATGACAGGGTCGATAGCGGAGACGCAGTATTTT.